This T cell receptor beta chain derives from a study of read filtering for tumor transcriptome and immune sequencing. This library used about 360 ng RNA and molecular barcoded adaptors spanning alpha/delta and beta/gamma chains. TCRdb reanalysed the reads using MiXCR and keeps one entry per CDR3 protein. The sample yields approximately 40,000 distinct CDR3 sequences, approximately 14% seen once. Trimming took off 1 base at V and 0 bases at J, with 10 bases between the two ends. There are 16 residues in the CDR3. This clonotype has only a few counts. The clonotype originates from a donor at least 40 years old with multiple myeloma. This chain joins TRBV12-3 or TRBV12-4 and TRBJ2-1; D uncertain. The specimen was a population of CD138-negative cells sorted from bone marrow. The CDR3 is CASSLVGSRSYNEQFF. In DNA form, the CDR3 reads TGTGCCAGCAGTTTAGTGGGCTCTCGCTCCTACAATGAGCAGTTCTTC.